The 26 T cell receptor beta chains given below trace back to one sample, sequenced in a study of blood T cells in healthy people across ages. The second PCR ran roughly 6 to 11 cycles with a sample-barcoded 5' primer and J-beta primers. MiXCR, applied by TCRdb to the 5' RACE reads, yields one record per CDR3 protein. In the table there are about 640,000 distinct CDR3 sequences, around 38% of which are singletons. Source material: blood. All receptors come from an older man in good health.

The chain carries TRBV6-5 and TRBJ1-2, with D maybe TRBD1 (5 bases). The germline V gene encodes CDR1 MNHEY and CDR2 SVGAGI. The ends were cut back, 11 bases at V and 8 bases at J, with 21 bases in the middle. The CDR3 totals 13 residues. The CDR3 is CADSYSAAKGYTF. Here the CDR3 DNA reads TGTGCCGACAGTTACTCGGCAGCAAAAGGCTACACCTTC.

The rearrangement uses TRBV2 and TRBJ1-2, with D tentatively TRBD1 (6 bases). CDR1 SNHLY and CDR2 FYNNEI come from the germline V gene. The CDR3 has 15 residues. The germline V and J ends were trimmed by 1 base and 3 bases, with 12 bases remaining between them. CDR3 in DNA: TGTGCCAGCAGTGAAGGGGCAGGGGCTTACTATGGCTACACCTTC. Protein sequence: CASSEGAGAYYGYTF.

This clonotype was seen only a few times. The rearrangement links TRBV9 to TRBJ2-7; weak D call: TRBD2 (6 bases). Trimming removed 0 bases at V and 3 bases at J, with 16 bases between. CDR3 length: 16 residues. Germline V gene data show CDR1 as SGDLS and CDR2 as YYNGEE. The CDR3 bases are TGTGCCAGCAGCGTAGGGCACTATACCGGGGGCTACGAGCAGTACTTC. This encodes CASSVGHYTGGYEQYF.

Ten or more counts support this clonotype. DNA of the CDR3: TGTGCCAGCAGCGATGGGACCAGGGTAATACAGCCCCAGCATTTT. Protein sequence: CASSDGTRVIQPQHF. The chain joins TRBV2 to TRBJ1-5, with a tentative D call TRBD1 (5 bases). CDR1 and CDR2 from the germline V gene are SNHLY and FYNNEI. The V and J ends lost 6 bases and 7 bases respectively, with 19 bases between them. This CDR3 spans 15 amino acids.

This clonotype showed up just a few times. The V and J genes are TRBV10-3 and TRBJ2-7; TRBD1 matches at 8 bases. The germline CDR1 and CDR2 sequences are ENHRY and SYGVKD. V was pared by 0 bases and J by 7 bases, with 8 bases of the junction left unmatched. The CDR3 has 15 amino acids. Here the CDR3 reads CAISESDRAKGEQYF. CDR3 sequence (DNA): TGTGCCATCAGTGAGTCGGACAGGGCGAAGGGAGAGCAGTACTTC.

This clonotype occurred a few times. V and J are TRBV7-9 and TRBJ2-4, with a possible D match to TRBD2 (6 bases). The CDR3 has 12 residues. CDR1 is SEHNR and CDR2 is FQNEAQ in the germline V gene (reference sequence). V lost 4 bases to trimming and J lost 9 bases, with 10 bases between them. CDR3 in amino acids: CASSSMGGIQYF. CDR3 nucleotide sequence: TGTGCCAGCAGCTCGATGGGGGGCATTCAGTACTTC.

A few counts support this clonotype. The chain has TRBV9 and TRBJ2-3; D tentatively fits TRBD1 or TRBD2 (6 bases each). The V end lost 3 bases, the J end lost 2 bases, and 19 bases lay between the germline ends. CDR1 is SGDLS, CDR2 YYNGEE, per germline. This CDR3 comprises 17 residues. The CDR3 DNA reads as TGTGCCAGCAGCGAGCCCGGGGGCAGGACCCTCACAGATACGCAGTATTTT. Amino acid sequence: CASSEPGGRTLTDTQYF.

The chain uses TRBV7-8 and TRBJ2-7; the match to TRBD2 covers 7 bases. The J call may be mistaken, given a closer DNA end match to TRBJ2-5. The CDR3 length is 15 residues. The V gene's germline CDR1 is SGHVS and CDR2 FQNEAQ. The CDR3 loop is CASSLASGVGETQYF. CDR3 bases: TGTGCCAGCAGCTTAGCGAGCGGGGTTGGAGAGACCCAGTACTTC.

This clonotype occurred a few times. Here the CDR3 reads CASSFRSDYGYTF. The CDR3 DNA reads as TGTGCCAGCAGTTTTAGATCAGACTATGGCTACACCTTC. The chain links TRBV12-3 or TRBV12-4 to TRBJ1-2; D is uncertain. This CDR3 has 13 residues. V was shortened by 3 bases and J by 3 bases, with 8 bases between the two germline ends.

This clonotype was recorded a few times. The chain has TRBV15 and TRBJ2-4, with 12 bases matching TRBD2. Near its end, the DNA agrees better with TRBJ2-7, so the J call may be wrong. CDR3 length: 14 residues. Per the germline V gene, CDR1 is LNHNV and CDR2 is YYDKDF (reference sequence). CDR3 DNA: TGTGCCACCAGCCGGACTAGCGGGACTATCGAGCAGTACTTC. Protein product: CATSRTSGTIEQYF.

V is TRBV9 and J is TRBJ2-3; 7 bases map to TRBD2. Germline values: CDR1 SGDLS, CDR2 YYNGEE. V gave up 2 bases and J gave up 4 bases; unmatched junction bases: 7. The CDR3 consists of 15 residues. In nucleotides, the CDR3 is TGTGCCAGCAGCGTCGGGACTACAAGGGCAGATACGCAGTATTTT. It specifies CASSVGTTRADTQYF.

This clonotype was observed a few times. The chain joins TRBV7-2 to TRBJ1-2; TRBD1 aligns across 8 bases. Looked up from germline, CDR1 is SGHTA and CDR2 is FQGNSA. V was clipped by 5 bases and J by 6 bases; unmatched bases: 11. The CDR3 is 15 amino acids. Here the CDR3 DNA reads TGTGCCAGCAGCACCCGGACAGGGAGGTGGGATGGCTACACCTTC. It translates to CASSTRTGRWDGYTF.

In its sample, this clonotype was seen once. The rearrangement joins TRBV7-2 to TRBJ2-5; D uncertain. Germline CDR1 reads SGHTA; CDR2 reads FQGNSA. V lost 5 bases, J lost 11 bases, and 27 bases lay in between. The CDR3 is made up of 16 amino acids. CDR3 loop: CASSAQTVYVSYGQYF. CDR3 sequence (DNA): TGTGCCAGCAGCGCCCAGACTGTTTACGTCTCCTACGGGCAGTACTTC.

CDR3 residues: CASSQDKAGASSNTQYF. CDR3 sequence (DNA): TGTGCCAGCAGCCAAGATAAAGCGGGAGCTAGTTCAAATACGCAGTATTTT. The chain has TRBV14 and TRBJ2-3; 8 positions match TRBD2. This CDR3 has 17 amino acids. CDR1 and CDR2 (germline): SGHDN, FVKESK. The J segment lost 7 bases and the V segment lost 0 bases, leaving 12 bases of the junction unmatched.

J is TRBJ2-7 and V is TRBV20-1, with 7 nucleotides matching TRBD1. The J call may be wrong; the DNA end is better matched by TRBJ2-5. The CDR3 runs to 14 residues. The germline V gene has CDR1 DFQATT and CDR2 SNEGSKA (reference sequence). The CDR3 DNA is TGCAGTGCTCAGAGGCCAGGGGGTTCTGAGACCCAGTACTTC. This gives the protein CSAQRPGGSETQYF.

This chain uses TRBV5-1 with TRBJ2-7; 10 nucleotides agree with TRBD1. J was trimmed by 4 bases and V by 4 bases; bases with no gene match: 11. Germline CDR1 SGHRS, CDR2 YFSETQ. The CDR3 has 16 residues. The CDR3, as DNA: TGCGCCAGCAGCCCTAAGGGGGGACAGGGGCCGTACGAGCAGTACTTC. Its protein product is CASSPKGGQGPYEQYF.

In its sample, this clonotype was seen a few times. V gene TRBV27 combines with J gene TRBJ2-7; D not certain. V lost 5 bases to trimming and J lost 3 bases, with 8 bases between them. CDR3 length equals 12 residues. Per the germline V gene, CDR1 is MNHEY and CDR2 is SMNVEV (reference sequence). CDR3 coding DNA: TGTGCCAGCAGTCCTAATCTCTACGAGCAGTACTTC. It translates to CASSPNLYEQYF.

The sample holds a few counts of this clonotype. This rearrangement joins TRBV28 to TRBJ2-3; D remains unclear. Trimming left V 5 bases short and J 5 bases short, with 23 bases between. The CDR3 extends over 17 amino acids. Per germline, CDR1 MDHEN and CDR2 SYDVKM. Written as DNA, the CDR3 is TGTGCCAGCAGTATACCCCTAACTGGCGTATTTGGAGATACGCAGTATTTT. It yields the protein CASSIPLTGVFGDTQYF.

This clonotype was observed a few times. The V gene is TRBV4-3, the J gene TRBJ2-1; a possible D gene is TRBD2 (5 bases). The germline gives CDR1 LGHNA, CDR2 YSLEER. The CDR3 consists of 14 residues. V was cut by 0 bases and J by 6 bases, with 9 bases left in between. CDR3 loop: CASSQETGINEQFF. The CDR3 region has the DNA TGCGCCAGCAGCCAAGAGACGGGGATCAATGAGCAGTTCTTC.

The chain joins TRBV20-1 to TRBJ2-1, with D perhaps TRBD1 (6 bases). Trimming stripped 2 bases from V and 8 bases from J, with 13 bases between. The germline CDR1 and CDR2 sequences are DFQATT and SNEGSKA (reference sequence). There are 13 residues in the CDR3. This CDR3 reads CSARSRGDDEQFF. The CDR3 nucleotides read TGCAGTGCTAGAAGCAGGGGTGACGATGAGCAGTTCTTC.

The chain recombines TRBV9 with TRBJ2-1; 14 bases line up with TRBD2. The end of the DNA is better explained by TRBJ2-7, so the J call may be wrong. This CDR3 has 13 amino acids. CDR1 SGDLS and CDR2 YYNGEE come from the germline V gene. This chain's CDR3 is CASGTSGSNEQYF. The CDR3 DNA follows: TGTGCCAGCGGGACTAGCGGGAGCAATGAGCAGTACTTC.

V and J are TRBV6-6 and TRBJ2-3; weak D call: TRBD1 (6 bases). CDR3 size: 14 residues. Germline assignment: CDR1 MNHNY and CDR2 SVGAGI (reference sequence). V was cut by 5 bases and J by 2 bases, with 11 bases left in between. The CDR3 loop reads CASSPQGTTDTQYF. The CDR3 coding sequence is TGTGCCAGCAGTCCACAGGGTACCACAGATACGCAGTATTTT.

This chain's CDR3 is CASSEVQGGTEAFF. The CDR3 DNA follows: TGTGCCAGCAGTGAAGTCCAGGGCGGGACTGAAGCTTTCTTT. The V gene is TRBV2, the J gene TRBJ1-1; D might be TRBD1 (5 bases). Germline CDR1 is SNHLY and CDR2 is FYNNEI. The length of the CDR3 is 14 residues. The germline V and J ends were trimmed by 1 base and 5 bases, with 11 bases remaining between them.

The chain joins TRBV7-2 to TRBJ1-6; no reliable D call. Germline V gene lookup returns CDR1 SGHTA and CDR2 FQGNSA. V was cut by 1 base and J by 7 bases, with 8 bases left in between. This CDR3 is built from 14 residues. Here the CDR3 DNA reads TGTGCCAGCAGCTTAGTGCGGACCAATTCACCCCTCCACTTT. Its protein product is CASSLVRTNSPLHF.

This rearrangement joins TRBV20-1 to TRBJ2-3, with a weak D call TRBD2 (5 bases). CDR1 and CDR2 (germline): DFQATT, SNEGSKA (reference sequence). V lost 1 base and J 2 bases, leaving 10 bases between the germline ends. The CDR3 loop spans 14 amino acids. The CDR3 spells CSARGETATDTQYF. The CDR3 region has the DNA TGCAGTGCTAGAGGGGAGACCGCCACAGATACGCAGTATTTT.

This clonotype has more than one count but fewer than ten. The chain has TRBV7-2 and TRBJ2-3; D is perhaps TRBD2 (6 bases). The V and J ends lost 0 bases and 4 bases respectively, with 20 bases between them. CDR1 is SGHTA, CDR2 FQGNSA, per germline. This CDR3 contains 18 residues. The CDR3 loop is CASSLAPSGGVGADTQYF. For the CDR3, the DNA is TGTGCCAGCAGCTTAGCGCCTTCAGGCGGGGTGGGAGCAGATACGCAGTATTTT.